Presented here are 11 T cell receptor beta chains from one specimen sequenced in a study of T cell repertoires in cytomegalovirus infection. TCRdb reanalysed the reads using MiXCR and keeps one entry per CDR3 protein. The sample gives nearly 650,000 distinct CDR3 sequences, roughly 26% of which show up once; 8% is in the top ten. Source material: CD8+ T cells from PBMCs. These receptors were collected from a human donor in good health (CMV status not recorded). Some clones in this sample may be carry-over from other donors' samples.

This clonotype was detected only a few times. The CDR3 nucleotides are TGTGCCAGCAGCCACCTGGCTGGGACAGGGCTGACAGATACGCAGTATTTT. Its translation: CASSHLAGTGLTDTQYF. This sequence joins TRBV5-6 and TRBJ2-3, with 9 bases identical to TRBD1. The CDR3 loop spans 17 amino acids. Germline V gene lookup returns CDR1 SGHDT and CDR2 YYEEEE. The trim removed 4 bases at V and 3 bases at J, leaving 12 bases unmatched.

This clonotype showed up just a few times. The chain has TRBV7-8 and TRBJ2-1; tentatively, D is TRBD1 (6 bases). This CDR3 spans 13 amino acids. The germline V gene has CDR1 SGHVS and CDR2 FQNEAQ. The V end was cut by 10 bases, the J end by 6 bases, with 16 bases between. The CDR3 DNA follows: TGTGCCATCGCACAGGGAATTCGCAATGAGCAGTTCTTC. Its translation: CAIAQGIRNEQFF.

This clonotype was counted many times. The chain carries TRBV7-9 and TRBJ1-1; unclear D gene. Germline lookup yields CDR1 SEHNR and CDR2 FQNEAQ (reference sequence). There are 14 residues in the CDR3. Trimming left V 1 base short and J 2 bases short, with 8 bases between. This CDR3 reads CASSLVNGNTEAFF. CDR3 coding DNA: TGTGCCAGCAGCTTAGTAAACGGAAACACTGAAGCTTTCTTT.

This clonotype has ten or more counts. The CDR3 loop reads CASSLRGLYEQFF. The CDR3 DNA sequence: TGTGCCAGCAGCTTACGTGGTTTGTATGAGCAGTTCTTC. This chain links TRBV7-8 with TRBJ2-1; D gene unclear. Germline CDR1 is SGHVS and CDR2 is FQNEAQ. Trimming took off 2 bases at V and 8 bases at J, with 10 bases between the two ends. The CDR3 extends over 13 amino acids.

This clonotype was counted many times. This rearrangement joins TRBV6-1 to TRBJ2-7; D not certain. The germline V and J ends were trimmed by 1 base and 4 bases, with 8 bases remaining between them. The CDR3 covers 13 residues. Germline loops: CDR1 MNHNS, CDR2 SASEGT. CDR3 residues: CASSEGKRYEQYV. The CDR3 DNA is TGTGCCAGCAGTGAAGGTAAAAGATACGAGCAGTACGTC.

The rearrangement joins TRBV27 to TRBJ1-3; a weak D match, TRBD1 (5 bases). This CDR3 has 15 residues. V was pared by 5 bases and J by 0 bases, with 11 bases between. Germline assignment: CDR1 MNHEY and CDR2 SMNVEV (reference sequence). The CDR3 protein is CASSLRGGSGNTIYF. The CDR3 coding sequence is TGTGCCAGCAGTCTACGGGGCGGCTCTGGAAACACCATATATTTT.

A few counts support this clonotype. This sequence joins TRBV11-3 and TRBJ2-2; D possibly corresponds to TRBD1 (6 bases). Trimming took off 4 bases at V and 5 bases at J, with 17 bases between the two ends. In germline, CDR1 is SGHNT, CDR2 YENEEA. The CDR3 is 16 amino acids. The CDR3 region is CASSSPQGMRTGELFF. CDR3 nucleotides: TGTGCCAGCAGCTCCCCCCAGGGGATGAGGACCGGGGAGCTGTTTTTT.

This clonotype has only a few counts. Written as DNA, the CDR3 is TGCGCCAGCAGCTTGGAGGCTAGCGGGGGTTCAGATACGCAGTATTTT. It codes for CASSLEASGGSDTQYF. This chain links TRBV5-1 with TRBJ2-3; 10 bases match TRBD2. CDR1 SGHRS and CDR2 YFSETQ come from the germline V gene. The CDR3 has 16 residues. V shed 0 bases and J 4 bases; nucleotides not matched to a gene: 5.

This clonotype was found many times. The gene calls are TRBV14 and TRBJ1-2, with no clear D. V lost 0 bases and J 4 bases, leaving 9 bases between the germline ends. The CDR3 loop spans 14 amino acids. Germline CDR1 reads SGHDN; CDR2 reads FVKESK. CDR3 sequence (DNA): TGTGCCAGCAGCCAAGAGAACAGCCCCTATGGCTACACCTTC. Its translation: CASSQENSPYGYTF.

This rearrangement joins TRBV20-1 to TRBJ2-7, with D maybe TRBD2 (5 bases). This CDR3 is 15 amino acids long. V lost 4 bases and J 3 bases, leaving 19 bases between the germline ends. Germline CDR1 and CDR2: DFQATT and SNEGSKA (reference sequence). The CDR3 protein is CSATSYEGKGYEQYV. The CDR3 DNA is TGCAGTGCTACCTCTTATGAGGGAAAGGGCTACGAGCAGTACGTC.

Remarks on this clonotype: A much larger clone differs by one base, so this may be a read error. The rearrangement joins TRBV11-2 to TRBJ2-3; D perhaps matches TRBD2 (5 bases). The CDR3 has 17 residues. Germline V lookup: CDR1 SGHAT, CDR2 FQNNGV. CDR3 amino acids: CANSLRGTVTSTDTQYF. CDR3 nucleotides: TGCGCCAACAGCCTTCGGGGAACGGTCACTAGCACAGATACGCAGTATTTT.